This section outlines one TCR beta chain sequence together with its context. Its antigen is currently unknown. This record comes from a study of CD8+CD57+ T cells in acquired aplastic anemia. Study-level background: Each DNA sample taken from sorted CD4+ and CD8+ cells came to 3 to 3.5 ug on average.

Those patients picked for sequencing had displayed CD8+CD57+ cell expansion on flow cytometry. Every patient presented with severe acquired aplastic anemia. V shed 4 bases and J shed 5 bases, with 9 bases lying between them. Per the germline V gene, CDR1 is SNHLY and CDR2 is FYNNEI. This CDR3 is built from 12 residues. Genomic DNA, the template, was used for profiling of the TCR beta VDJ and CDR3. TCRdb itself ran the reads through MiXCR, one entry per CDR3 protein. The sample includes 89,000 or so distinct CDR3 sequences, roughly two thirds of them seen just once. Study-wide results and limits: Significance was not reached for CD8+ Simpson's diversity between patients and controls. Comparison of patients with controls identified about 27 shared CD8+ CDR3 sequences.

The clonotype originates from a human donor with aplastic anemia. The chain recombines TRBV2 with TRBJ2-7; D is ambiguous. Sequencing was carried out using sorted CD4+, CD8+, or CD8+CD57+ T cells (not recorded which) from PBMCs. This chain's CDR3 is CASSVGDNEQYF. The CDR3 coding sequence is TGTGCCAGCAGTGTAGGCGATAACGAGCAGTACTTC.